The next 30 T cell receptor beta chains were all read from a single sample in a study of molecular identifiers for immune sequencing clone quantification. A single record per CDR3 protein comes from TCRdb applying MiXCR to the PCR reads. The top ten clones hold approximately 2% of a sample with approximately 9,800 distinct CDR3 sequences, 15% to 20% of them seen once. The sequenced sample consisted of naive CD8+ T cells from blood, with Jurkat cell RNA spiked in. Sample subset: FACS-sorted CD8+CD4-CCR7+CD45RA+ naive T cells. The receptors stem from a human donor in good health. Some libraries in this study had Jurkat cell RNA spiked in.

V and J are TRBV18 and TRBJ2-7, with TRBD1 identical over 8 bases. Germline CDR1 KGHSH, CDR2 LQKENI. J was trimmed by 3 bases and V by 3 bases; bases with no gene match: 10. CDR3 length: 16 amino acids. The CDR3 spells CASSPPRQGHHYEQYF. CDR3 nucleotide sequence: TGTGCCAGCTCACCTCCCCGACAGGGGCATCACTACGAGCAGTACTTC.

Concerning this clonotype: At one end the junction does not follow the germline gene, possibly because of a read error. The chain uses TRBV2 and TRBJ2-5; the D call may be TRBD1 or TRBD2 (5 bases each). The CDR3 extends over 10 amino acids. CDR1 and CDR2 from the germline V gene are SNHLY and FYNNEI. CDR3 sequence (DNA): TGTGCCAGCATGGGGGAGACCCGGTACTTC. It specifies CASMGETRYF.

As regards this clonotype: A much more abundant neighbour one base away suggests this may be a read error. Given the absence of the conserved phenylalanine or tryptophan at the CDR3 end, a read error is likely. This chain connects TRBV12-3 or TRBV12-4 to TRBJ2-7; D call uncertain. CDR3 length equals 14 residues. Trimming left V 3 bases short and J 2 bases short, with 11 bases between. CDR3 bases: TGTGCCAGCAGTTTCGTTCAAGGGACCTACGAGCAGTACTAC. Translated: CASSFVQGTYEQYY.

As to this clonotype: Since a much larger clone is just one base distant, this may be a read error. The CDR3 DNA reads as TGTCCCAGCACCGAACAGGGGATTCAGCCCCAGCATTTT. Amino acid sequence: CPSTEQGIQPQHF. The rearrangement links TRBV12-3 or TRBV12-4 to TRBJ1-5, with 7 bases identical to TRBD1. CDR3 length: 13 amino acids.

In this sample, this clonotype turned up a few times. Just one base apart from a much larger clone, this may be a read error. The genes are TRBV7-9 and TRBJ2-2; no reliable D call. V dropped 6 bases and J dropped 6 bases, with 8 bases sitting between them. The CDR3 has 12 residues. The germline V gene has CDR1 SEHNR and CDR2 FQNEAQ (reference sequence). The chain's CDR3 is CASSSLSGELFF. The CDR3 nucleotides read TGTGCCAGCAGTTCACTCTCCGGGGAGCTGTTTTTT.

This chain links TRBV6-2 or TRBV6-3 with TRBJ2-3; 14 bases match TRBD2. The trim removed 2 bases at V and 2 bases at J, leaving 6 bases unmatched. Germline CDR1 reads MNHEY; CDR2 reads SVGEGT. The CDR3 is made up of 18 amino acids. The CDR3 loop reads CASSYRGLAGGYTDTQYF. CDR3 DNA sequence: TGTGCCAGCAGTTACCGCGGACTAGCGGGAGGTTACACAGATACGCAGTATTTT.

By share, this clonotype ranks as medium-sized (0.01 to 0.1%). The CDR3 sequence is CSAREDILLAGEQYF. As DNA, the CDR3 is TGCAGTGCTAGAGAGGATATTCTTTTAGCCGGCGAGCAGTACTTC. This rearrangement joins TRBV20-1 to TRBJ2-7; D is unclear. V gave up 0 bases and J gave up 6 bases, with 18 bases separating them. The CDR3 is made up of 15 amino acids. Germline values: CDR1 DFQATT, CDR2 SNEGSKA (reference sequence).

V usage is TRBV27 and J usage is TRBJ2-7, with 9 bases aligning to TRBD1. The J segment lost 4 bases and the V segment lost 3 bases, leaving 4 bases of the junction unmatched. This CDR3 contains 14 residues. Germline V lookup: CDR1 MNHEY, CDR2 SMNVEV (reference sequence). The CDR3: CASSFLGQGYEQYF. The CDR3 DNA sequence: TGTGCCAGCAGTTTCTTGGGACAGGGTTACGAGCAGTACTTC.

This clonotype is categorized as medium-sized. The chain links TRBV28 to TRBJ2-3; D is undetermined. Trimming pared 6 bases from V and 2 bases from J, leaving 18 bases between. Germline V CDR1 and CDR2: MDHEN, SYDVKM. The CDR3 is made up of 16 amino acids. The CDR3 loop reads CASRHRSFPHTDTQYF. The CDR3 coding sequence is TGTGCCAGCAGGCACAGATCCTTCCCACACACAGATACGCAGTATTTT.

This clonotype was detected a few times. A much bigger clone sits one base away, suggesting this may be a read error. This chain links TRBV4-1 with TRBJ2-1; D might be TRBD1 (5 bases). CDR1 MGHRA and CDR2 YSYEKL come from the germline V gene. V lost 4 bases, J lost 9 bases, and 19 bases lay in between. The CDR3 extends over 15 amino acids. This CDR3 is CASSPERTVDSEQFF. The CDR3 coding sequence is TGCGCCAGCAGCCCTGAACGGACGGTAGACAGTGAGCAGTTCTTC.

To note about this clonotype: This could be a read error, since a much larger clone is one nucleotide away. V is TRBV6-2 or TRBV6-3 and J is TRBJ1-1; possibly TRBD1 for D (6 bases). CDR3 length: 16 residues. CDR1 and CDR2 (germline): MNHEY, SVGEGT. The CDR3 sequence is CASSYQRTEGNTEVFF. DNA of the CDR3: TGTGCCAGCAGTTACCAAAGGACAGAAGGGAACACTGAAGTTTTCTTT.

This clonotype has a count of ten or more. V and J are TRBV11-2 and TRBJ2-3; TRBD1 aligns across 9 bases. CDR1 is SGHAT and CDR2 is FQNNGV in the germline V gene. This CDR3 has 15 residues. Trimming took 5 bases from V and 5 from J; bases not matched to a gene: 8. Here the CDR3 reads CASSVLGQGIDTQYF. CDR3 bases: TGTGCCAGCAGCGTTTTGGGACAGGGAATAGATACGCAGTATTTT.

In this sample, this clonotype is medium-sized. The chain combines TRBV28 with TRBJ2-5, with D possibly being TRBD2 (6 bases). The germline V and J ends were trimmed by 6 bases and 4 bases, with 15 bases remaining between them. The CDR3 length is 14 residues. Germline CDR1 MDHEN, CDR2 SYDVKM. The CDR3 sequence: CASSRRESAETQYF. The CDR3 coding sequence is TGTGCCAGCAGCAGACGGGAGTCAGCAGAGACCCAGTACTTC.

This clonotype was seen more than once but under ten times. This sequence may be a read error, since a much larger clone differs from it by one base. The rearrangement joins TRBV11-2 to TRBJ2-1; TRBD2 might be the D (6 bases). CDR3 length: 18 amino acids. Deletions cut 0 bases from V and 5 bases from J, with 20 bases between. Germline V gene lookup returns CDR1 SGHAT and CDR2 FQNNGV. This chain's CDR3 is CASSLETSLSGRHNEQFF. The DNA of the CDR3 is TGTGCCAGCAGCTTAGAGACTAGTCTCTCCGGGCGCCACAATGAGCAGTTCTTC.

This clonotype has a single count. The chain employs TRBV7-2 and TRBJ2-3; 9 positions match TRBD2. This CDR3 is built from 14 residues. The germline V gene has CDR1 SGHTA and CDR2 FQGNSA. Trimming removed 11 bases from V and 4 bases from J; junction bases left unmatched: 10. The CDR3 reads CAGTLAGISDTQYF. DNA of the CDR3: TGTGCCGGCACCCTAGCGGGAATATCAGATACGCAGTATTTT.

This clonotype is classed as medium-sized (0.01 to 0.1%). The V gene is TRBV29-1, the J gene TRBJ2-1; D is unclear. The germline V gene encodes CDR1 SQVTM and CDR2 ANQGSEA. The CDR3 extends over 13 amino acids. V was trimmed by 3 bases and J by 2 bases, leaving 8 bases between them. CDR3 region: CSVDAGTYNEQFF. The CDR3 bases are TGCAGCGTTGACGCCGGTACCTACAATGAGCAGTTCTTC.

This clonotype is deemed medium-sized. This rearrangement joins TRBV27 to TRBJ2-7; tentatively, D is TRBD1 (6 bases). CDR3 length: 15 amino acids. From germline, CDR1 is MNHEY and CDR2 SMNVEV (reference sequence). The ends were cut back, 6 bases at V and 3 bases at J, with 18 bases in the middle. The CDR3 spells CASRGAPTRNYEQYF. The DNA of the CDR3 is TGTGCCAGCAGGGGGGCCCCGACCCGAAACTACGAGCAGTACTTC.

This clonotype occurred many times. DNA for the CDR3: TGCAGTGCTAGAGATCTTTGGAGGGAGGGAACTAATGAAAAACTGTTTTTT. This encodes CSARDLWREGTNEKLFF. The V gene is TRBV20-1, the J gene TRBJ1-4; the D is unclear. The CDR3 sequence is 17 residues long. Germline values: CDR1 DFQATT, CDR2 SNEGSKA (reference sequence). Deletions cut 0 bases from V and 1 base from J, with 15 bases between.

Comments on this clonotype: A much bigger clone sits one base away, suggesting this may be a read error. V and J are TRBV5-6 and TRBJ1-5; D is perhaps TRBD1 (6 bases). The CDR3 runs 13 residues. Per germline, CDR1 SGHDT and CDR2 YYEEEE. The CDR3 region has the DNA TGTGCCAGCAGCTGGGGCCAGGGGCAGCCCCCGCATTTT. Its translation is CASSWGQGQPPHF.

Turning to this clonotype: This may be a read error: a much more frequent sequence differs by one nucleotide. V gene TRBV27 combines with J gene TRBJ2-7; D ambiguous. CDR1 and CDR2 from the germline V gene are MNHEY and SMNVEV (reference sequence). The CDR3 length is 15 residues. V was pared by 3 bases and J by 5 bases, with 17 bases between. The CDR3 sequence is CASSLLGRGTHEQYF. DNA of the CDR3: TGTGCCAGCAGTTTGTTGGGCCGCGGAACCCACGAGCAGTACTTC.

Details on this clonotype: Lacking the conserved final phenylalanine or tryptophan, this CDR3 likely reflects a read error. This chain joins TRBV4-1 and TRBJ2-3; unclear D gene. Trimming cost V 6 bases and J 1 base, with 8 bases left between them. This CDR3 has 13 amino acids. Germline CDR1 reads MGHRA; CDR2 reads YSYEKL. The CDR3 sequence: CASSWMGTDTQYL. CDR3 coding DNA: TGCGCCAGCAGTTGGATGGGCACAGATACGCAGTATCTT.

CDR3 protein: CAFRERRNYGYTF. CDR3 sequence (DNA): TGTGCCTTCCGAGAAAGACGGAACTATGGCTACACCTTC. V gene TRBV30 combines with J gene TRBJ1-2; no definite D call. Trimming left V 7 bases short and J 2 bases short, with 14 bases between. Germline CDR1 reads GTSNPN; CDR2 reads SVGIG (reference sequence). The CDR3 sequence is 13 residues long. Together with reference TRBV30 and TRBJ1-2, the CDR3 gives the full variable domain: SQTIHQWPATLVQPVGSPLSLECTVEGTSNPNLYWYRQAAGRGLQLLFYSVGIGQISSEVPQNLSASRPQDRQFILSSKKLLLSDSGFYLCAFRERRNYGYTFGSGTRLTVV.

This clonotype showed up many times. The chain recombines TRBV4-3 with TRBJ1-2; D call uncertain. The CDR3 is made up of 14 amino acids. V was trimmed by 0 bases and J by 8 bases, leaving 13 bases between them. CDR1 LGHNA and CDR2 YSLEER come from the germline V gene. The CDR3 region has the DNA TGCGCCAGCAGCCAAGAGAGGCCCACCGACGGCTACACCTTC. It yields the protein CASSQERPTDGYTF.

This clonotype has more than one count but fewer than ten. V is TRBV11-2 and J is TRBJ2-1; tentative D call: TRBD2 (6 bases). Germline lookup yields CDR1 SGHAT and CDR2 FQNNGV. V lost 4 bases and J lost 10, with 23 bases in between. This CDR3 is 16 amino acids long. CDR3: CASSSIWGLNSGEQFF. In nucleotides, the CDR3 is TGTGCCAGCAGCTCTATTTGGGGACTTAATTCTGGCGAGCAGTTCTTC. Combining the CDR3 with reference TRBV11-2 and TRBJ2-1 gives the whole variable domain EAGVAQSPRYKIIEKRQSVAFWCNPISGHATLYWYQQILGQGPKLLIQFQNNGVVDDSQLPKDRFSAERLKGVDSTLKIQPAKLEDSAVYLCASSSIWGLNSGEQFFGPGTRLTVL.

This clonotype is labeled medium-sized (0.01 to 0.1%). V and J are TRBV28 and TRBJ1-1; 7 nucleotides line up with TRBD1. This CDR3 is 13 amino acids long. The junction had 2 bases not matched to a gene; V was cut back by 6 bases and J by 1 base. Germline lookup yields CDR1 MDHEN and CDR2 SYDVKM. DNA for the CDR3: TGTGCCAGCAGCCGACAGGGGAACACTGAAGCTTTCTTT. Translated, it gives CASSRQGNTEAFF.

This clonotype has only a few counts. The genes are TRBV24-1 and TRBJ2-3; D is undetermined. Germline CDR1 reads KGHDR; CDR2 reads SFDVKD. The V gene lost 4 bases and the J gene lost 4 bases, with 17 bases spanning the gap. The length of the CDR3 is 16 residues. The DNA for the CDR3 is TGTGCCACCAGTGAAGTCGACATCTCTGGAGCAGATACGCAGTATTTT. Translation gives CATSEVDISGADTQYF.

Comment on this clonotype: A read error may be the cause here, since a much bigger clone is one base away. The rearrangement joins TRBV13 to TRBJ2-3; D not certain. CDR3 length: 11 residues. Germline-derived CDR1 and CDR2 are PRHDT and FYEKMQ (reference sequence). CDR3 sequence reads: CASSHSDTRYF. CDR3 in DNA: TGTGCCAGCAGCCATTCAGATACGCGGTATTTT.

A note on this clonotype: A much larger clone is a single base away; this may be a read error. As the CDR3 is not closed by the conserved phenylalanine or tryptophan, this likely results from a read error. Here the CDR3 DNA reads TGTGCCAGCAGTTTAATCAGGACAGGGGGGACTGAAGCTTTCTCT. Translating it yields CASSLIRTGGTEAFS. The chain has TRBV28 and TRBJ1-1; 10 nucleotides agree with TRBD1. J was trimmed by 5 bases and V by 2 bases; bases with no gene match: 5. Germline V CDR1 and CDR2: MDHEN, SYDVKM. The CDR3 extends over 15 amino acids.

This clonotype was seen a few times. It may be a read error: a sequence one base away is much more abundant. This chain joins TRBV11-2 and TRBJ1-1; 9 bases map to TRBD1. In germline, CDR1 is SGHAT, CDR2 FQNNGV. This CDR3 has 13 amino acids. CDR3 loop: CANSLGTGIEAFF. In DNA form, the CDR3 reads TGTGCCAACAGCTTAGGGACAGGGATTGAAGCTTTCTTT.

By proportion, this clonotype is medium-sized (0.01 to 0.1%). This chain joins TRBV27 and TRBJ2-3, with 8 bases aligning to TRBD2. The trim removed 0 bases at V and 1 base at J, leaving 6 bases unmatched. The CDR3 is 17 amino acids. From germline, CDR1 is MNHEY and CDR2 SMNVEV (reference sequence). CDR3 in amino acids: CASSLSLAGLGTDTQYF. The CDR3 coding sequence is TGTGCCAGCAGTTTATCGTTAGCGGGACTAGGCACAGATACGCAGTATTTT.